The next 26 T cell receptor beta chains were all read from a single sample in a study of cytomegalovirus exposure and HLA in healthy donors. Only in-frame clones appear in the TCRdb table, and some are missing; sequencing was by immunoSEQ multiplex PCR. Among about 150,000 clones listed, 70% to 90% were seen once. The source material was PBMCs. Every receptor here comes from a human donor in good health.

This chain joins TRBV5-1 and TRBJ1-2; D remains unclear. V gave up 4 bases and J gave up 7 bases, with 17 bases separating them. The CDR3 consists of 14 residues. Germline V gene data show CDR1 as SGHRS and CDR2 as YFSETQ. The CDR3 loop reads CASSTQPTAGGYTF. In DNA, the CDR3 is TGCGCCAGCAGCACGCAGCCGACGGCGGGTGGCTACACCTTC.

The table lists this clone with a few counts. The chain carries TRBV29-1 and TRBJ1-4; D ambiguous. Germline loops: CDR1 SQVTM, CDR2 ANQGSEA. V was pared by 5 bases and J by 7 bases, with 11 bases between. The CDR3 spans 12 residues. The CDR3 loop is CSVLGLGEKLFF. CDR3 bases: TGCAGCGTTCTCGGGTTAGGTGAAAAACTGTTTTTT.

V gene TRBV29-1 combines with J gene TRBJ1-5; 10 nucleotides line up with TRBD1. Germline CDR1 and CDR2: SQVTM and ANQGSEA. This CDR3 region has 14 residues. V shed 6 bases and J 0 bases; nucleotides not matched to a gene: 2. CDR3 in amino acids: CSVRTGGSNQPQHF. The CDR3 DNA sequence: TGCAGCGTAAGGACAGGGGGTAGCAATCAGCCCCAGCATTTT.

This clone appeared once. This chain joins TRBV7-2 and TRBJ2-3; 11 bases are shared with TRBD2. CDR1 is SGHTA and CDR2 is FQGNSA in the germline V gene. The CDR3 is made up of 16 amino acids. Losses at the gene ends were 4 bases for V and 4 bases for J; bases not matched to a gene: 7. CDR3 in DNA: TGTGCCAGCAGCTCACTAGCGGGGGCCCTAGCAGATACGCAGTATTTT. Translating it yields CASSSLAGALADTQYF.

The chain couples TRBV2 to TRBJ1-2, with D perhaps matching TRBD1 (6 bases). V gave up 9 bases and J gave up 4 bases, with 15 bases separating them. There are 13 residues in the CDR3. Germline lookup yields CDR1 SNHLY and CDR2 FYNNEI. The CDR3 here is CASKRQASYGYTF. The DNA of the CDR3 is TGTGCCAGTAAAAGACAGGCGTCCTATGGCTACACCTTC.

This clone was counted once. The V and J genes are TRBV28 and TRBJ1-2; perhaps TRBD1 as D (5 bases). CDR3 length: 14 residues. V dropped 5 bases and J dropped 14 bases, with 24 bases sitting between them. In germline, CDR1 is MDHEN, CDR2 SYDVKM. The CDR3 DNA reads TGTGCCAGCAGTGGAATCGGCGGTCAGGGCTTGGGAACCTTC. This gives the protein CASSGIGGQGLGTF.

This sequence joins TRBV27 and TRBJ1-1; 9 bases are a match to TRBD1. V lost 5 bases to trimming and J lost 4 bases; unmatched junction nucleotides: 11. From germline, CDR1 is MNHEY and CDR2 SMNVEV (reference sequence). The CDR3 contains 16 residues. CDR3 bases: TGTGCCAGCAGTCTTGGACAGGGGACGGGGGTCACTGAAGCTTTCTTT. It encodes CASSLGQGTGVTEAFF.

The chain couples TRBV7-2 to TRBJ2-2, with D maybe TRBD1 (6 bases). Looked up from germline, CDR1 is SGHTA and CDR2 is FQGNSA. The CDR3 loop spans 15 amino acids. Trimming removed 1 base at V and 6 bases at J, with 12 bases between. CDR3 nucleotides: TGTGCCAGCAGCTTAGGACAGGCCGGGGCCGGGGAGCTGTTTTTT. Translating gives CASSLGQAGAGELFF.

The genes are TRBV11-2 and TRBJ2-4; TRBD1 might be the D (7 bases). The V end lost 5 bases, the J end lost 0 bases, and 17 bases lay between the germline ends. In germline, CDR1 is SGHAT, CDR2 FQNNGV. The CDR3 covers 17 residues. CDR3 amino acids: CASSGGGGSLAKNIQYF. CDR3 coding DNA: TGTGCCAGCAGCGGAGGAGGGGGCAGCCTAGCCAAAAACATTCAGTACTTC.

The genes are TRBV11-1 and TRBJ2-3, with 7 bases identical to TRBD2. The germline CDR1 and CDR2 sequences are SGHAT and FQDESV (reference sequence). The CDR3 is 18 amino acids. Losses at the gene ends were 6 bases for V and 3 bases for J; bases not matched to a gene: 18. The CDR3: CASRRGNYRRGRTDTQYF. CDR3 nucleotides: TGTGCCAGCAGACGAGGGAACTATCGGCGGGGGAGGACAGATACGCAGTATTTT.

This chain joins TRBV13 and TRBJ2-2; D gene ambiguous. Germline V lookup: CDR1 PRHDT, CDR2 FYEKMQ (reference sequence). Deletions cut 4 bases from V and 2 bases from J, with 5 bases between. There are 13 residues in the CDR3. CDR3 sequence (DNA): TGTGCCAGCAGCTCCTACAACACCGGGGAGCTGTTTTTT. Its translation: CASSSYNTGELFF. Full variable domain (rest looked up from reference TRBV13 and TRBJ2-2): AAGVIQSPRHLIKEKRETATLKCYPIPRHDTVYWYQQGPGQDPQFLISFYEKMQSDKGSIPDRFSAQQFSDYHSELNMSSLELGDSALYFCASSSYNTGELFFGEGSRLTVL.

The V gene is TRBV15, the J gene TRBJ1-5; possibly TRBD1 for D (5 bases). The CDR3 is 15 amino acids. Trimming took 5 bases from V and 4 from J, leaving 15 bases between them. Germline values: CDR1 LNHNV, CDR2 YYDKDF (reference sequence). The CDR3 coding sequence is TGTGCCACCAGCGGAGGGGTGGGGGGGAATCAGCCCCAGCATTTT. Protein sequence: CATSGGVGGNQPQHF.

The CDR3 reads CASSVDRGNQPQHF. In DNA, the CDR3 is TGTGCCAGCAGCGTAGACAGGGGGAATCAGCCCCAGCATTTT. V gene TRBV7-2 combines with J gene TRBJ1-5, with TRBD1 identical over 9 bases. J was trimmed by 4 bases and V by 5 bases; bases with no gene match: 3. Looked up from germline, CDR1 is SGHTA and CDR2 is FQGNSA. The CDR3 extends over 14 amino acids.

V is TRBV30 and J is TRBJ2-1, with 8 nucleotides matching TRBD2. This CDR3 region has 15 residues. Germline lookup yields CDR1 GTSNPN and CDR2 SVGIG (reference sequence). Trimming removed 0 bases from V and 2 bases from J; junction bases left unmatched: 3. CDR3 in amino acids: CAWSVAGATYNEQFF. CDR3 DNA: TGTGCCTGGAGTGTAGCGGGAGCCACCTACAATGAGCAGTTCTTC.

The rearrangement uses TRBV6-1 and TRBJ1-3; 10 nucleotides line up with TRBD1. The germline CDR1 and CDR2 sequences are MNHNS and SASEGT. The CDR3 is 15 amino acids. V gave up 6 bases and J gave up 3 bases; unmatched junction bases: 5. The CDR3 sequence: CASRPRTGGGNTIYF. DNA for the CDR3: TGTGCCAGCAGGCCCCGGACAGGGGGTGGAAACACCATATATTTT.

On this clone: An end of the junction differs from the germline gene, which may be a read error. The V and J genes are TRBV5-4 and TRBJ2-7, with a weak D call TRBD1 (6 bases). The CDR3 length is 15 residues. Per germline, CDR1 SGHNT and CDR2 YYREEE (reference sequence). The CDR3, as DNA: TGTGCCAGCAGCTTGAGGGCAGGGGTCTCCCACGAGCAGTACTTC. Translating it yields CASSLRAGVSHEQYF. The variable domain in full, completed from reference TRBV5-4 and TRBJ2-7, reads ETGVTQSPTHLIKTRGQQVTLRCSSQSGHNTVSWYQQALGQGPQFIFQYYREEENGRGNFPPRFSGLQFPNYSSELNVNALELDDSALYLCASSLRAGVSHEQYFGPGTRLTVT.

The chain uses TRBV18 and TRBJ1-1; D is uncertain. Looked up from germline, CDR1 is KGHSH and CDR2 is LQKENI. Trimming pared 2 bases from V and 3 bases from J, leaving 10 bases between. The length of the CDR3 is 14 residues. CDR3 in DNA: TGTGCCAGCTCACCAGTTCTGGCGGACACTGAAGCTTTCTTT. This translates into CASSPVLADTEAFF.

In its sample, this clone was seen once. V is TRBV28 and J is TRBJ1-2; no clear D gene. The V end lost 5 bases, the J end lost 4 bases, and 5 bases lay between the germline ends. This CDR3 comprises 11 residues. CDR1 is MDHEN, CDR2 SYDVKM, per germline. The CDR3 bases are TGTGCCAGCAGTAAAGCCTATGGCTACACCTTC. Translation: CASSKAYGYTF.

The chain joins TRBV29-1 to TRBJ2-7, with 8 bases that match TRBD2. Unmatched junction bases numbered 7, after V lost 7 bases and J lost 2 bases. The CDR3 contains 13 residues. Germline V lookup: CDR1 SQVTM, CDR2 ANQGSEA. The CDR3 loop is CSATSGGAYEQYF. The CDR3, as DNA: TGCAGCGCTACTAGCGGAGGCGCCTACGAGCAGTACTTC.

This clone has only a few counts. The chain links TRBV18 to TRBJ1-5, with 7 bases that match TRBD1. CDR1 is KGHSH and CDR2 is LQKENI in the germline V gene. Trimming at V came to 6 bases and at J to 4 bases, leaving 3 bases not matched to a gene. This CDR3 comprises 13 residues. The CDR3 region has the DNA TGTGCCAGCTCCCCGGGACAGAATCAGCCCCAGCATTTT. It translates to CASSPGQNQPQHF.

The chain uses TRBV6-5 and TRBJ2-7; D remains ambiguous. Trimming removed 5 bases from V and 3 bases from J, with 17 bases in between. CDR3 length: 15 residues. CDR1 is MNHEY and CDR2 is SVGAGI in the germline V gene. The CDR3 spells CASSLSVNHYYEQYF. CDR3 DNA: TGTGCCAGCAGTCTGTCAGTAAACCACTACTACGAGCAGTACTTC.

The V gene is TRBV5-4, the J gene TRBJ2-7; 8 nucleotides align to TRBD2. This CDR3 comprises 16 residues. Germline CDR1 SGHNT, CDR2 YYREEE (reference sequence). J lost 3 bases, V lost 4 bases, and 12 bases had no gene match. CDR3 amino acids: CASSAGVRGGDYEQYF. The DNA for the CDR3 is TGTGCCAGCAGCGCCGGGGTTCGGGGGGGAGACTACGAGCAGTACTTC. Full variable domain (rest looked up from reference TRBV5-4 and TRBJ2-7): ETGVTQSPTHLIKTRGQQVTLRCSSQSGHNTVSWYQQALGQGPQFIFQYYREEENGRGNFPPRFSGLQFPNYSSELNVNALELDDSALYLCASSAGVRGGDYEQYFGPGTRLTVT.

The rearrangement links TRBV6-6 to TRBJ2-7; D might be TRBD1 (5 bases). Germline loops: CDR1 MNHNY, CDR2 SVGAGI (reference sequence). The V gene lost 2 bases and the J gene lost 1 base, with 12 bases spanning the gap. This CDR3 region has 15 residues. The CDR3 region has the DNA TGTGCCAGCAGTTACCTATCGACAGATTCCTACGAGCAGTACTTC. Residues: CASSYLSTDSYEQYF.

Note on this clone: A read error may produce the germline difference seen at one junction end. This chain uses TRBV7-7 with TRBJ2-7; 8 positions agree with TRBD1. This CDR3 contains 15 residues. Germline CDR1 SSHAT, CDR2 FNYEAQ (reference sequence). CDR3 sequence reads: CASRKTGDALYEQYF. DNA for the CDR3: TGTGCTAGCAGAAAGACAGGGGATGCCCTCTACGAGCAGTACTTC.

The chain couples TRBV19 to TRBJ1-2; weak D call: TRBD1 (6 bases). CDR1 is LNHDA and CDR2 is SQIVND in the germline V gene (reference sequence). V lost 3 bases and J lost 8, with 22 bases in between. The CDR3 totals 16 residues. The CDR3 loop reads CASSIPGQRDPGGYTF. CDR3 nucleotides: TGTGCCAGTAGTATCCCCGGACAGCGCGATCCCGGGGGCTACACCTTC.

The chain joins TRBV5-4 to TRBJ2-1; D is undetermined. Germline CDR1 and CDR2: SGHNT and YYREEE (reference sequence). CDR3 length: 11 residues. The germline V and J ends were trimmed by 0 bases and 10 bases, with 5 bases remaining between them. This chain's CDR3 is CASSLEQEQFF. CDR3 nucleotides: TGTGCCAGCAGCTTGGAACAGGAGCAGTTCTTC.